The 32 T cell receptor beta chains presented below share a single source sample, sequenced in a study of CD8+ T cells in alopecia areata. This sample's treatment: oral pan-JAK inhibitor, 5-10 mg twice daily. Investigators isolated RNA and reverse transcribed it into cDNA to act as the sequencing template. Using immunoSEQ multiplex PCR, the repertoire was profiled, and TCRdb retains in-frame clones only, with some absent. The profile covers roughly 190,000 clones, with 60% appearing a single time and approximately 1% taken by the ten largest. Sequenced material: CD4+ T cells sorted from blood, taken at week 24, from a patient treated with tofacitinib. The origin of the receptors is a human donor with alopecia areata.

This clone occurred many times. V and J are TRBV6-1 and TRBJ2-2; D is undetermined. Germline V gene sequence: CDR1 MNHNS, CDR2 SASEGT. The CDR3 spans 15 residues. The V end was cut by 1 base, the J end by 4 bases, with 10 bases between. The CDR3 here is CASSEGPLLTGELFF. CDR3 nucleotide sequence: TGTGCCAGCAGTGAAGGACCCCTGCTCACCGGGGAGCTGTTTTTT.

This clone has just a few counts. This chain links TRBV5-6 with TRBJ1-1, with 7 bases lining up with TRBD1. V trimming: 3 bases; J trimming: 3 bases; junction bases outside the gene matches: 8. The CDR3 is 15 residues long. CDR1 is SGHDT, CDR2 YYEEEE, per germline. The DNA for the CDR3 is TGTGCCAGCAGCTACAGACAGGGTATGTACACTGAAGCTTTCTTT. Protein sequence: CASSYRQGMYTEAFF.

This clone was seen a single time. Germline and junction disagree at one end, which may indicate a read error. The chain carries TRBV30 and TRBJ1-2, with 8 bases matching TRBD1. This CDR3 has 14 amino acids. CDR1 and CDR2 from the germline V gene are GTSNPN and SVGIG (reference sequence). The chain's CDR3 is CAWSAGTGPYDYTF. In nucleotides, the CDR3 is TGTGCCTGGAGCGCCGGGACAGGACCTTATGACTACACCTTC.

The chain carries TRBV10-3 and TRBJ2-5; the D call may be TRBD1 or TRBD2 (5 bases each). V was trimmed by 3 bases and J by 5 bases, leaving 13 bases between them. This CDR3 spans 14 amino acids. Germline V CDR1 and CDR2: ENHRY, SYGVKD. CDR3 in amino acids: CAISDLIGDETQYF. The CDR3 region has the DNA TGTGCCATCAGTGACTTGATCGGGGACGAGACCCAGTACTTC.

Worth noting for this clone: Distinct nucleotide sequences in the sample also encode this CDR3. The chain has TRBV7-2 and TRBJ2-1; D is unclear. V lost 0 bases, J lost 5 bases, and 5 bases lay in between. Germline CDR1 reads SGHTA; CDR2 reads FQGNSA. The CDR3 has 13 amino acids. CDR3 loop: CASSLARNNEQFF. For the CDR3, the DNA is TGTGCCAGCAGCTTAGCCAGGAACAATGAGCAGTTCTTC.

This clone has only a few counts. This chain connects TRBV6-5 to TRBJ2-2, with 7 bases matching TRBD1. Per the germline V gene, CDR1 is MNHEY and CDR2 is SVGAGI. The J segment lost 3 bases and the V segment lost 6 bases, leaving 4 bases of the junction unmatched. This CDR3 comprises 14 residues. DNA of the CDR3: TGTGCCAGCAGACACGACAGGGACACCGGGGAGCTGTTTTTT. Its protein is CASRHDRDTGELFF.

The chain joins TRBV5-6 to TRBJ2-2; unclear D gene. CDR1 is SGHDT, CDR2 YYEEEE, per germline. This CDR3 has 12 amino acids. V dropped 2 bases and J dropped 7 bases, with 6 bases sitting between them. The DNA of the CDR3 is TGTGCCAGCAGCTTAAGGTTCGGGGAGCTGTTTTTT. It translates to CASSLRFGELFF.

About this clone itself: The germline gene is not matched at one end of the junction; a read error may be the cause. The chain employs TRBV5-1 and TRBJ1-1; D is unclear. This CDR3 is built from 15 residues. Germline V gene data show CDR1 as SGHRS and CDR2 as YFSETQ. The CDR3 nucleotides are TGCGCCAGCAGTTTGGAGGGAGATCGTTGGACTGAAGCTTTCTTT. Translation: CASSLEGDRWTEAFF. Based on the CDR3 plus reference TRBV5-1 and TRBJ1-1, the full variable domain is KAGVTQTPRYLIKTRGQQVTLSCSPISGHRSVSWYQQTPGQGLQFLFEYFSETQRNKGNFPGRFSGRQFSNSRSEMNVSTLELGDSALYLCASSLEGDRWTEAFFGQGTRLTVV.

This clone is labeled as medium-sized (0.01 to 0.1%). V usage is TRBV6-4 and J usage is TRBJ2-6; D remains unclear. The V end lost 2 bases, the J end lost 0 bases, and 5 bases lay between the germline ends. The CDR3 is made up of 15 amino acids. Per the germline V gene, CDR1 is MRHNA and CDR2 is SNTAGT. The CDR3 sequence: CASSDGSSGANVLTF. For the CDR3, the DNA is TGTGCCAGCAGTGACGGCAGCTCTGGGGCCAACGTCCTGACTTTC.

V and J are TRBV11-2 and TRBJ2-3, with 7 bases lining up with TRBD1. Germline trimming cut 3 bases from V and 0 bases from J; bases unmatched to any gene: 3. Germline CDR1 reads SGHAT; CDR2 reads FQNNGV. The CDR3 length is 15 residues. CDR3 nucleotides: TGTGCCAGCAGCTTTACAGGGGTGAGCACAGATACGCAGTATTTT. Translating it yields CASSFTGVSTDTQYF.

This clone was picked up a small number of times. The junction and the germline gene differ at one end; a read error may be behind it. The chain links TRBV2 to TRBJ2-4; tentative D call: TRBD1 (7 bases). The CDR3 sequence is 11 residues long. Germline V gene sequence: CDR1 SNHLY, CDR2 FYNNEI. The CDR3 protein is CAAGGSRAENF. The CDR3, as DNA: TGTGCCGCAGGGGGGAGCAGGGCCGAGAACTTC.

This rearrangement joins TRBV30 to TRBJ2-7; TRBD2 aligns across 10 bases. Germline assignment: CDR1 GTSNPN and CDR2 SVGIG (reference sequence). Trimming cost V 2 bases and J 4 bases; bases outside gene matches: 14. The CDR3 sequence is 17 residues long. The CDR3 DNA reads as TGTGCCTGGAGTCCGTTAGAGCTAGCGGGGGCCTCGTACGAGCAGTACTTC. It codes for CAWSPLELAGASYEQYF.

The rearrangement uses TRBV11-2 and TRBJ2-1, with 8 bases identical to TRBD2. The CDR3 runs 14 residues. After removal of 7 bases from V and 2 bases from J, the junction contained 4 bases not matched to a gene. Germline-derived CDR1 and CDR2 are SGHAT and FQNNGV. The CDR3 sequence: CASTRGGPYNEQFF. The CDR3 DNA is TGTGCCAGCACCCGGGGGGGCCCCTACAATGAGCAGTTCTTC.

The chain couples TRBV9 to TRBJ2-7; tentatively, D is TRBD2 (6 bases). Germline CDR1 is SGDLS and CDR2 is YYNGEE. The CDR3 is 14 amino acids. V was shortened by 0 bases and J by 6 bases, with 13 bases between the two germline ends. The CDR3 bases are TGTGCCAGCAGCGTAGGGTCCTTTAGCGGCGAGCAGTACTTC. Translating gives CASSVGSFSGEQYF.

This chain joins TRBV11-2 and TRBJ2-4, with 9 bases lining up with TRBD2. V dropped 2 bases and J dropped 3; count of bases not matched to a gene: 5. Looked up from germline, CDR1 is SGHAT and CDR2 is FQNNGV. This CDR3 spans 16 amino acids. Written as DNA, the CDR3 is TGTGCCAGCAGCTTATTCTCGACTAGCGGCAAAAACATTCAGTACTTC. It translates to CASSLFSTSGKNIQYF.

This sequence joins TRBV5-1 and TRBJ2-3; 8 nucleotides agree with TRBD2. CDR3 size: 17 residues. Germline CDR1 SGHRS, CDR2 YFSETQ. The V gene end was trimmed by 3 bases and the J gene end by 6 bases; junction bases not matched to a gene: 15. The CDR3 sequence: CASSSPKNGGARDTQYF. The CDR3 nucleotides are TGCGCCAGCAGCTCCCCAAAGAACGGGGGGGCGAGGGATACGCAGTATTTT.

The J gene is TRBJ2-7, the V gene TRBV5-6; TRBD2 might be the D (5 bases). The V gene lost 3 bases and the J gene lost 6 bases, with 13 bases spanning the gap. Germline V gene data show CDR1 as SGHDT and CDR2 as YYEEEE. CDR3 length: 13 amino acids. The CDR3 protein is CASSWTSAGEQYF. In DNA, the CDR3 is TGTGCCAGCAGCTGGACGAGCGCGGGCGAGCAGTACTTC. Together with reference TRBV5-6 and TRBJ2-7, the CDR3 gives the full variable domain: DAGVTQSPTHLIKTRGQQVTLRCSPKSGHDTVSWYQQALGQGPQFIFQYYEEEERQRGNFPDRFSGHQFPNYSSELNVNALLLGDSALYLCASSWTSAGEQYFGPGTRLTVT.

The chain carries TRBV5-1 and TRBJ2-5; D is perhaps TRBD2 (6 bases). The CDR3 contains 15 residues. Germline lookup yields CDR1 SGHRS and CDR2 YFSETQ. Trimming removed 4 bases at V and 4 bases at J, with 17 bases between. The CDR3 DNA follows: TGCGCCAGCAGCCGGACTAAAGACAGAAGAGAGACCCAGTACTTC. Translating it yields CASSRTKDRRETQYF.

The chain uses TRBV9 and TRBJ1-2, with TRBD1 matching 7 bases. Germline V gives CDR1 SGDLS, CDR2 YYNGEE. The CDR3 covers 16 residues. The J segment lost 4 bases and the V segment lost 0 bases, leaving 9 bases of the junction unmatched. The CDR3 nucleotides read TGTGCCAGCAGCGTAGAGGGGGAGGGACAGCGCTATGGCTACACCTTC. This sequence encodes CASSVEGEGQRYGYTF. Using reference TRBV9 and TRBJ1-2 for the parts outside the CDR3, the full variable domain is DSGVTQTPKHLITATGQRVTLRCSPRSGDLSVYWYQQSLDQGLQFLIQYYNGEERAKGNILERFSAQQFPDLHSELNLSSLELGDSALYFCASSVEGEGQRYGYTFGSGTRLTVV.

This clone was seen only a few times. The chain combines TRBV11-2 with TRBJ2-2; D unresolved. V lost 2 bases and J lost 4, with 14 bases in between. Germline V gives CDR1 SGHAT, CDR2 FQNNGV. This CDR3 region has 16 residues. The CDR3 loop reads CASSLLRVGLTGELFF. CDR3 DNA: TGTGCCAGCAGCTTATTAAGGGTCGGGCTCACCGGGGAGCTGTTTTTT.

This chain joins TRBV29-1 and TRBJ2-3, with unresolved D. The CDR3 extends over 11 amino acids. V was cut by 3 bases and J by 5 bases, with 6 bases left in between. Germline V gene lookup returns CDR1 SQVTM and CDR2 ANQGSEA. The CDR3 DNA reads as TGCAGCGTTGACGGTCGAGATACGCAGTATTTT. This gives the protein CSVDGRDTQYF.

This chain connects TRBV6-1 to TRBJ2-3, with 7 nucleotides matching TRBD2. Germline lookup yields CDR1 MNHNS and CDR2 SASEGT. CDR3 length: 15 residues. The junction had 7 bases not matched to a gene; V was cut back by 7 bases and J by 0 bases. DNA for the CDR3: TGTGCCAGCACCTCCCTAGCGGCTAGCACAGATACGCAGTATTTT. Translated: CASTSLAASTDTQYF.

J is TRBJ2-1 and V is TRBV7-9; D is ambiguous. Trimming removed 7 bases at V and 9 bases at J, with 16 bases between. Germline CDR1 and CDR2: SEHNR and FQNEAQ (reference sequence). The CDR3 loop spans 13 amino acids. Here the CDR3 reads CASIPPGVAEQFF. DNA for the CDR3: TGTGCCAGCATCCCTCCGGGTGTAGCTGAGCAGTTCTTC.

This clone was observed a few times. CDR3 nucleotides: TGCGCCAGCAGCTTAACAGGGGTTGATGGCTACACCTTC. Protein sequence: CASSLTGVDGYTF. The V gene is TRBV5-1, the J gene TRBJ1-2; TRBD1 matches at 7 bases. V was clipped by 2 bases and J by 6 bases; unmatched bases: 4. The CDR3 covers 13 residues. CDR1 and CDR2 from the germline V gene are SGHRS and YFSETQ.

The rearrangement uses TRBV10-3 and TRBJ1-6; TRBD1 is a possible D gene (6 bases). Germline V gene data show CDR1 as ENHRY and CDR2 as SYGVKD. Trimming shortened V by 6 bases and J by 7 bases, and 7 bases separated the two germline ends. This CDR3 spans 12 amino acids. CDR3 nucleotide sequence: TGTGCCATCAGAACAGGGAATTCACCCCTCCACTTT. Its protein is CAIRTGNSPLHF.

The rearrangement joins TRBV5-1 to TRBJ2-3, with D unclear. The ends were cut back, 1 base at V and 0 bases at J, with 12 bases in the middle. The CDR3 covers 16 residues. Per germline, CDR1 SGHRS and CDR2 YFSETQ. This CDR3 reads CASSLLAEPSTDTQYF. The CDR3 bases are TGCGCCAGCAGCTTGCTTGCGGAGCCGAGCACAGATACGCAGTATTTT.

The genes are TRBV18 and TRBJ2-7, with a possible D match to TRBD2 (6 bases). Between the trimmed V and J ends, which lost 1 base and 3 bases, there was a span of 13 bases. The CDR3 covers 15 residues. CDR1 and CDR2 (germline): KGHSH, LQKENI. CDR3 protein: CASSPQGTGGYEQYF. CDR3 DNA: TGTGCCAGCTCACCACAGGGGACCGGGGGCTACGAGCAGTACTTC.

The chain joins TRBV29-1 to TRBJ1-5, with D unresolved. The CDR3 sequence is 13 residues long. Germline-derived CDR1 and CDR2 are SQVTM and ANQGSEA. V was trimmed by 6 bases and J by 4 bases, leaving 13 bases between them. As DNA, the CDR3 is TGCAGCGTATCCCGGGGTGTGAATCAGCCCCAGCATTTT. It codes for CSVSRGVNQPQHF.

V and J are TRBV4-3 and TRBJ1-4, with D uncertain. Germline lookup yields CDR1 LGHNA and CDR2 YSLEER. The V end was cut by 0 bases, the J end by 0 bases, with 2 bases between. This CDR3 spans 14 amino acids. The CDR3 spells CASSQDATNEKLFF. The CDR3 DNA sequence: TGCGCCAGCAGCCAAGACGCAACTAATGAAAAACTGTTTTTT.

The V and J genes are TRBV29-1 and TRBJ1-3; possibly TRBD1 for D (5 bases). V lost 7 bases and J 2 bases, leaving 12 bases between the germline ends. The germline V gene has CDR1 SQVTM and CDR2 ANQGSEA. The CDR3 is made up of 13 amino acids. DNA of the CDR3: TGCAGCGCCCGACGGGGGACTGGAAACACCATATATTTT. Its protein is CSARRGTGNTIYF.

The genes are TRBV9 and TRBJ2-3, with unresolved D. Per the germline V gene, CDR1 is SGDLS and CDR2 is YYNGEE. V was clipped by 4 bases and J by 4 bases, with 16 bases between them. This CDR3 spans 15 amino acids. The CDR3 here is CASSLSLGGADTQYF. In nucleotides, the CDR3 is TGTGCCAGCAGCCTTTCCCTGGGTGGAGCAGATACGCAGTATTTT.

The V and J genes are TRBV29-1 and TRBJ2-2, with D tentatively TRBD2 (5 bases). This CDR3 is built from 12 residues. V was shortened by 7 bases and J by 1 base, with 7 bases between the two germline ends. CDR1 SQVTM and CDR2 ANQGSEA come from the germline V gene. CDR3 in DNA: TGCAGCGGGGAGCAGAACACCGGGGAGCTGTTTTTT. It codes for CSGEQNTGELFF.